Many counts were recorded for the clone carrying this T cell receptor beta chain. Its antigen is undetermined. Germline assignment: CDR1 SEHNR and CDR2 FQNEAQ (reference sequence). This CDR3 contains 14 residues. Trimming took off 3 bases at V and 6 bases at J, with 14 bases between the two ends. This specimen belongs to a study of T cell repertoires in cytomegalovirus infection. TCRdb redid the calling of the reads with MiXCR, one entry per CDR3 protein. The table has fewer than 550,000 distinct CDR3 sequences, approximately 16% seen once; the top ten hold roughly a quarter. Study results and caveats: Pooled public TCR beta family frequency picked out CMV carriers with the relevant HLA. HLA-C-restricted TCR beta clonotypes specific for CMV led the ex vivo response.

The chain combines TRBV7-9 with TRBJ1-2, with D maybe TRBD1 (6 bases). The specimen sequenced was CD8+ T cells from PBMCs. The TCR originated in a human donor in good health (CMV status not recorded). Some clones in this sample may be carry-over from other donors' samples. The CDR3 DNA reads as TGTGCCAGCAGCTTCTCCCGGGACAATGATGGCTACACCTTC. As protein: CASSFSRDNDGYTF.